These T cell receptor beta chains were read from a single sample in a study of shared clonotypes between healthy human individuals. Profiled with immunoSEQ multiplex PCR; TCRdb holds only in-frame clones, not every one. The sample yields approximately 740,000 clones, approximately 74% seen once. Sequenced input: memory CD4+ T cells sorted from blood. These receptors all come from a woman aged 25 to 45 in good health. The CDR3 runs from the conserved cysteine through the conserved F or W. A D gene is named only where the DNA matches it firmly. A row's size may be missing; if present it is once, few, many or a size class.

TRBV7-8	NA	NA	TRBJ2-3	CASSLLSDTQYF	TGTGCCAGCAGCTTACTTTCAGATACGCAGTATTTT
TRBV7-2	NA	NA	TRBJ1-5	CASSMTAIVNQPQHF	TGTGCCAGCAGCATGACAGCTATCGTCAATCAGCCCCAGCATTTT
TRBV28	NA	NA	TRBJ1-2	CASSAIRGQHSYGYTF	TGTGCCAGCAGTGCCATCAGGGGACAACACTCTTATGGCTACACCTTC
TRBV14	NA	NA	TRBJ2-7	CASSRRQQNYEQYF	TGTGCCAGCAGTCGCAGACAGCAAAACTACGAGCAGTACTTC
TRBV4-2	NA	NA	TRBJ2-1	CASSPGRGLHNEQFF	TGTGCCAGCAGCCCAGGACGAGGACTTCACAATGAGCAGTTCTTC
TRBV2	NA	TRBD2	TRBJ2-5	CASADGLAETQYF	TGTGCCAGCGCCGATGGACTAGCCGAGACCCAGTACTTC
TRBV28	NA	NA	TRBJ1-6	CASSPLPGRYNSPLHF	TGTGCCAGCAGTCCCCTCCCGGGACGGTATAATTCACCCCTCCACTTT
TRBV2	NA	TRBD2	TRBJ2-7	CASSGRASGRVSYEQYF	TGTGCCAGCAGTGGTAGGGCTAGCGGGAGGGTATCCTACGAGCAGTACTTC
TRBV14	NA	NA	TRBJ1-1	CASSRLYGGFSEAFF	TGTGCCAGCAGCAGGCTATACGGGGGGTTTTCTGAAGCTTTCTTT
TRBV2	NA	TRBD2	TRBJ2-2	CASRILSGSSGELFF	TGTGCCAGCCGTATTCTTAGCGGGAGTTCTGGGGAGCTGTTTTTT
TRBV2	NA	NA	TRBJ2-3	CASSIVGQRTDTQYF	TGTGCCAGCAGTATTGTTGGGCAGCGCACAGATACGCAGTATTTT
TRBV29-1	few	TRBD1	TRBJ2-7	CSAGMTGNEQYF	TGCAGCGCAGGTATGACAGGGAACGAGCAGTACTTC
TRBV28	NA	TRBD2	TRBJ2-5	CASSLGGATGETQYF	TGTGCCAGCAGTTTGGGAGGGGCTACGGGGGAGACCCAGTACTTC
TRBV28	NA	TRBD1	TRBJ1-2	CASHIQGVANYGYTF	TGTGCCAGTCATATTCAGGGGGTTGCTAACTATGGCTACACCTTC
TRBV7-2	NA	NA	TRBJ1-5	CASSRDSLSNQPQHF	TGTGCCAGCAGCCGAGACTCACTTAGCAATCAGCCCCAGCATTTT
TRBV2	NA	NA	TRBJ1-2	CASRGNQISYGYTF	TGTGCCAGCAGGGGGAACCAGATATCCTATGGCTACACCTTC
TRBV19	once	NA	TRBJ1-5	CASSIDRGAPQHF	TGTGCCAGTAGTATAGATCGGGGGGCGCCCCAGCATTTT
TRBV5-1	NA	NA	TRBJ1-2	CASSLGGLNGYTF	TGCGCCAGCAGCTTGGGGGGGTTAAACGGCTACACCTTC
TRBV2	NA	NA	TRBJ2-1	CASSQGGRGQFF	TGTGCCAGCAGTCAAGGTGGGCGGGGGCAGTTCTTC
TRBV2	many	NA	TRBJ1-3	CASTPQGAGNTIYF	TGTGCCAGCACGCCGCAGGGAGCTGGAAACACCATATATTTT
TRBV2	NA	NA	TRBJ2-7	CASSGGLASSYEQYF	TGTGCCAGCAGTGGGGGGCTAGCGAGCTCTTACGAGCAGTACTTC
TRBV25-1	NA	TRBD2	TRBJ2-1	CASSATGGSGNEQFF	TGTGCCAGCAGCGCAACGGGGGGGTCTGGAAATGAGCAGTTCTTC
TRBV6-5	NA	NA	TRBJ2-1	CASSYGRNWDNEQFF	TGTGCCAGCAGTTACGGTCGGAACTGGGACAATGAGCAGTTCTTC
TRBV5-4	NA	TRBD1	TRBJ2-1	CASSPPGTGTISEQFF	TGTGCCAGCAGCCCCCCCGGGACAGGGACTATTTCGGAGCAGTTCTTC
TRBV20-1	NA	NA	TRBJ2-2	CSAANTGELFF	TGCAGTGCTGCGAACACCGGGGAGCTGTTTTTT
TRBV4-1	few	NA	TRBJ2-2	CASSQDQGSPDTGELFF	TGCGCCAGCAGCCAAGATCAAGGGTCCCCAGACACCGGGGAGCTGTTTTTT
TRBV11-2	NA	NA	TRBJ2-7	CASSHSQNRKSSYEQYF	TGTGCCAGCAGCCATTCGCAAAACAGAAAAAGCTCCTACGAGCAGTACTTC
TRBV27	once	NA	TRBJ1-4	CASSPSRTGKLFF	TGTGCCAGCAGTCCCTCTCGTACCGGAAAACTGTTTTTT
TRBV30	NA	TRBD1	TRBJ2-3	CAWSGLRQGARTDTQYF	TGTGCCTGGAGTGGATTAAGACAGGGGGCGCGCACAGATACGCAGTATTTT
TRBV4-2	NA	NA	TRBJ2-1	CASSQGAGTNYNEQFF	TGTGCCAGCAGCCAAGGCGCGGGAACAAACTACAATGAGCAGTTCTTC
TRBV2	many	NA	TRBJ2-2	CATQWGTANTGELFF	TGTGCCACCCAGTGGGGGACTGCTAACACCGGGGAGCTGTTTTTT
TRBV19	NA	TRBD2	TRBJ2-1	CASSIGVAGQNEQFF	TGTGCCAGTAGTATCGGAGTAGCGGGGCAAAATGAGCAGTTCTTC
TRBV7-9	few	NA	TRBJ2-1	CASSLSGPYNEQFF	TGTGCCAGCAGCTTATCTGGGCCCTACAATGAGCAGTTCTTC
TRBV6-4	NA	TRBD2	TRBJ2-7	CASSDPLGGRFDEQYF	TGTGCCAGCAGTGATCCCCTAGGCGGGAGGTTCGACGAGCAGTACTTC
TRBV28	NA	NA	TRBJ1-2	CASSLTDSLYGYTF	TGTGCCAGCAGTTTAACCGACAGCCTATACGGCTACACCTTC
TRBV4-1	NA	NA	TRBJ2-3	CASSQDGVWGTDTQYF	TGCGCCAGCAGCCAAGATGGAGTCTGGGGCACAGATACGCAGTATTTT
TRBV7-2	few	TRBD1	TRBJ1-5	CASSFVRGSNQPQHF	TGTGCCAGCAGCTTCGTCAGGGGGAGCAATCAGCCCCAGCATTTT
TRBV2	NA	NA	TRBJ1-4	CASSLSARSGGNEKLFF	TGTGCCAGCAGTCTTTCAGCCAGGTCGGGGGGTAATGAAAAACTGTTTTTT
TRBV19	NA	NA	TRBJ2-7	CASSISQGYESYEQYF	TGTGCCAGTAGTATATCCCAGGGATACGAATCCTACGAGCAGTACTTC
TRBV5-1	few	TRBD1	TRBJ1-2	CASSPNAGTGSGYTF	TGCGCCAGCAGCCCTAATGCGGGGACAGGGAGCGGCTACACCTTC
TRBV2	NA	NA	TRBJ1-2	CATQTGGGYTF	TGTGCCACCCAAACCGGGGGGGGCTACACCTTC
TRBV11-2	NA	NA	TRBJ1-2	CASSLGTVNYYGYTF	TGTGCCAGCAGCCTTGGGACGGTCAACTACTATGGCTACACCTTC
TRBV28	once	NA	TRBJ1-5	CASSLVDERYQPQHF	TGTGCCAGCAGTTTGGTTGACGAAAGGTATCAGCCCCAGCATTTT
TRBV7-8	NA	NA	TRBJ2-5	CASSRRDGETQYF	TGTGCCAGCAGCCGCCGGGACGGTGAGACCCAGTACTTC
TRBV28	few	NA	TRBJ2-3	CASISPGFTDTQYF	TGTGCCAGCATAAGCCCGGGCTTTACGGATACGCAGTATTTT
TRBV11-2	NA	TRBD2	TRBJ2-1	CASSLLAGRYNEQFF	TGTGCCAGCAGCTTACTAGCGGGCCGCTACAATGAGCAGTTCTTC
TRBV7-2	NA	TRBD2	TRBJ2-7	CASSSSSGTSYEQYF	TGTGCCAGCAGCTCCTCTAGCGGGACCTCCTACGAGCAGTACTTC
TRBV5-4	NA	NA	TRBJ2-2	CASWTGGTGELFF	TGTGCCAGCTGGACCGGAGGCACCGGGGAGCTGTTTTTT
TRBV5-1	NA	NA	TRBJ2-7	CASSGSYEQYF	TGCGCCAGCAGCGGTTCCTACGAGCAGTACTTC
TRBV7-7	few	NA	TRBJ2-1	CASSLGLGPYNEQFF	TGTGCCAGCAGCTTAGGACTAGGACCCTACAATGAGCAGTTCTTC
TRBV10-2	NA	TRBD2	TRBJ2-5	CASRVAGQETQYF	TGCGCCAGCAGAGTAGCGGGACAAGAGACCCAGTACTTC
TRBV28	once	NA	TRBJ1-5	CASSFTTRHANQPQHF	TGTGCCAGCAGTTTTACCACACGACACGCCAATCAGCCCCAGCATTTT
TRBV4-1	NA	NA	TRBJ2-3	CASSQAVNTDTQYF	TGCGCCAGCAGCCAAGCGGTCAACACAGATACGCAGTATTTT
TRBV2	few	NA	TRBJ1-4	CASSGGRATNEKLFF	TGTGCCAGCAGTGGAGGGAGGGCAACTAATGAAAAACTGTTTTTT
TRBV11-2	NA	NA	TRBJ2-1	CASSLQGTDEQFF	TGTGCCAGCAGCTTGCAGGGTACCGATGAGCAGTTCTTC
TRBV5-1	once	TRBD2	TRBJ2-3	CASSLTTSGTDTQYF	TGCGCCAGCAGCTTAACGACTAGCGGGACAGATACGCAGTATTTT
TRBV30	NA	NA	TRBJ2-1	CAWSIGGAAYNEQFF	TGTGCCTGGAGTATAGGGGGGGCCGCTTACAATGAGCAGTTCTTC
TRBV27	NA	NA	TRBJ2-3	CASSFGWFSGTDTQYF	TGTGCCAGCAGTTTTGGGTGGTTCAGTGGGACAGATACGCAGTATTTT
TRBV18	NA	TRBD1	TRBJ1-4	CASSAGQGEKGKLFF	TGTGCCAGCTCGGCCGGTCAGGGGGAAAAGGGAAAACTGTTTTTT